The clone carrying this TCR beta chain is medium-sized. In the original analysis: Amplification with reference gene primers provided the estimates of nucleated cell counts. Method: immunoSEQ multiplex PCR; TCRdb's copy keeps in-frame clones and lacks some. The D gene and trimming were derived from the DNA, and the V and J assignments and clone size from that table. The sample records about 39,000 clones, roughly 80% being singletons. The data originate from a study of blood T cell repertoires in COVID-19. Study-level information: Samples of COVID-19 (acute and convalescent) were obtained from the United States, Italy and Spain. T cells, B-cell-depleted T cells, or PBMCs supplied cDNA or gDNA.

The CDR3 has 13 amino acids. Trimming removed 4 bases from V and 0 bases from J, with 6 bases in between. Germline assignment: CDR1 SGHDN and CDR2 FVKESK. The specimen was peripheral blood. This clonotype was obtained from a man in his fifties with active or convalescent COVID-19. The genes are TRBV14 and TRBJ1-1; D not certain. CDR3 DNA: TGTGCCAGCAGCCGTCAAATGAACACTGAAGCTTTCTTT. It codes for CASSRQMNTEAFF.